Presented here are 9 T cell receptor beta chains from one specimen sequenced in a study of graft-versus-host responses after intestinal transplantation. Repertoires were generated with immunoSEQ multiplex PCR, while TCRdb's copy carries only in-frame clones and drops some. The sample lists tens of thousands of clones, 88% seen once, with about 0.27% in the top ten. These TCRs are of unknown antigen specificity. Sample: unstimulated CD4+ T cells sorted from spleen or lymph node cells, taken before transplant. The receptors were gathered from a human donor who was the organ donor for an intestinal transplant.

The gene calls are TRBV7-8 and TRBJ2-3; 9 bases fit TRBD2. V dropped 5 bases and J dropped 5; count of bases not matched to a gene: 11. This CDR3 is 16 amino acids long. In germline, CDR1 is SGHVS, CDR2 FQNEAQ. DNA for the CDR3: TGTGCCAGCAGCCAGCGGGGACTAGCCTTCAGAGATACGCAGTATTTT. Protein product: CASSQRGLAFRDTQYF.

The CDR3 is CARGAGDTQYF. CDR3 nucleotide sequence: TGTGCCAGGGGTGCGGGAGATACGCAGTATTTT. The chain is built from TRBV2 and TRBJ2-3; D is possibly TRBD2 (5 bases). The CDR3 contains 11 residues. With 9 bases removed from V and 5 bases from J, the gap between germline ends came to 9 bases. Germline CDR1 is SNHLY and CDR2 is FYNNEI.

J is TRBJ2-7 and V is TRBV5-1; TRBD2 matches at 10 bases. J lost 7 bases, V lost 0 bases, and 13 bases had no gene match. Germline CDR1 SGHRS, CDR2 YFSETQ. The CDR3 totals 17 residues. Here the CDR3 DNA reads TGCGCCAGCAGCTTGGGGCATGGGCTAGCGGGAGTAGGAGAGCAGTACTTC. Translation gives CASSLGHGLAGVGEQYF.

This chain joins TRBV6-6 and TRBJ2-2; 11 bases align to TRBD2. Germline values: CDR1 MNHNY, CDR2 SVGAGI (reference sequence). The CDR3 is 16 residues long. V shed 6 bases, J shed 4 bases, and the junction held 7 bases outside the gene matches. The CDR3 DNA reads TGTGCCAGCAGGCCTCCTAGCGGGGGGCTCACCGGGGAGCTGTTTTTT. This translates into CASRPPSGGLTGELFF.

J is TRBJ2-5 and V is TRBV7-8; D may be TRBD1 (6 bases). The ends were cut back, 5 bases at V and 11 bases at J, with 15 bases in the middle. The germline gives CDR1 SGHVS, CDR2 FQNEAQ. This CDR3 region has 12 residues. CDR3 nucleotide sequence: TGTGCCAGCAGCGCCCACAGGGCGGCACAGTACTTC. Amino acids: CASSAHRAAQYF.

The chain couples TRBV21-1 to TRBJ2-1; the table's D call TRBD2 went unverified against the DNA. TRBV21-1 is described as a pseudogene. This CDR3 has 14 residues. This chain's CDR3 is CASSKAAEGYEQFF. The DNA of the CDR3 is TGTGCCAGCAGCAAAGCCGCGGAGGGCTATGAGCAGTTCTTC.

The chain recombines TRBV6-6 with TRBJ2-1; possible D gene TRBD1, 5 bases. The V end lost 7 bases, the J end lost 6 bases, and 16 bases lay between the germline ends. Germline CDR1 reads MNHNY; CDR2 reads SVGAGI (reference sequence). The CDR3 is 14 residues long. The CDR3 is CASTTVGVVNEQFF. CDR3 nucleotides: TGTGCCAGCACCACCGTAGGGGTGGTCAATGAGCAGTTCTTC.

Worth noting for this clone: One end of the junction does not line up with germline, which may come from a read error. V usage is TRBV7-7 and J usage is TRBJ2-3; 10 nucleotides agree with TRBD2. Germline V lookup: CDR1 SSHAT, CDR2 FNYEAQ (reference sequence). The CDR3 spans 14 residues. The CDR3 sequence: CASSPSGSSDTQYF. The CDR3 bases are TGTGCTAGCAGCCCTAGCGGGAGCTCAGATACGCAGTATTTT.

This sequence joins TRBV27 and TRBJ2-1; 12 bases map to TRBD2. CDR1 and CDR2 from the germline V gene are MNHEY and SMNVEV (reference sequence). The CDR3 is 13 amino acids. Germline trimming cut 8 bases from V and 6 bases from J; bases unmatched to any gene: 2. The chain's CDR3 is CASLGLAGNEQFF. The CDR3 DNA reads TGTGCCAGCCTGGGACTAGCGGGCAATGAGCAGTTCTTC.